This passage covers 4 T cell receptor beta chains from one sample sequenced in a study of blood T cell repertoires in COVID-19. TCRdb's table, derived via immunoSEQ multiplex PCR, lists solely in-frame clones and lacks some. Counted here are a few hundred thousand clones, approximately 88% occurring once; the ten biggest clones make up roughly 13%. The specimen sequenced was peripheral blood. The receptors come from a woman aged 50 to 60 with COVID-19, enrolled during active disease.

The rearrangement uses TRBV30 and TRBJ1-1, with 11 bases aligning to TRBD1. Germline trimming cut 4 bases from V and 7 bases from J; bases unmatched to any gene: 5. There are 13 residues in the CDR3. Germline CDR1 and CDR2: GTSNPN and SVGIG (reference sequence). CDR3 region: CAWNRGQGDEAFF. The DNA of the CDR3 is TGTGCCTGGAATCGGGGACAGGGGGATGAAGCTTTCTTT.

The V and J genes are TRBV28 and TRBJ2-1, with a tentative D call TRBD2 (6 bases). Germline V gene lookup returns CDR1 MDHEN and CDR2 SYDVKM. The CDR3 is 14 amino acids. V lost 5 bases, J lost 8 bases, and 16 bases lay in between. CDR3 in DNA: TGTGCCAGCAGTCTGATTAGCGGAGGCCATGAGCAGTTCTTC. Amino acid sequence: CASSLISGGHEQFF.

This chain connects TRBV6-5 to TRBJ1-1; tentative D call: TRBD1 (6 bases). The germline V gene encodes CDR1 MNHEY and CDR2 SVGAGI. The V end was cut by 2 bases, the J end by 4 bases, with 11 bases between. The CDR3 totals 14 residues. The chain's CDR3 is CASSYDRTRTEAFF. DNA of the CDR3: TGTGCCAGCAGTTACGACAGGACCCGCACTGAAGCTTTCTTT.

This chain joins TRBV24-1 and TRBJ2-2; possible D gene TRBD1, 6 bases. Germline V gene sequence: CDR1 KGHDR, CDR2 SFDVKD. CDR3 size: 16 residues. V dropped 4 bases and J dropped 1 base, with 12 bases sitting between them. CDR3 in DNA: TGTGCCACCAGTGACCCAGGGACACTGAACACCGGGGAGCTGTTTTTT. Translation gives CATSDPGTLNTGELFF.